The 32 T cell receptor beta chains listed next were all sequenced from one sample in a study of radiation and T cells in renal cell carcinoma. Measured with immunoSEQ multiplex PCR; TCRdb has only the in-frame clones, and not every one. Of approximately 120,000 clones in the sample, 81% are singletons; the top ten hold roughly 5%. Documented time point: blood 2 weeks post-SBRT. The treatment was: 15 Gy SBRT to primary tumor, nephrectomy 4 weeks later. This material consisted of blood, taken from a patient whose treatment included radiotherapy and nephrectomy. The receptors originated from a man aged 50 to 60 with renal cell carcinoma.

The V call is TRBV6-5, the J call TRBJ1-1, with TRBD1 matching 7 bases. The V and J ends lost 6 bases and 3 bases, in that order; junction bases with no gene match: 7. The CDR3 extends over 14 amino acids. CDR1 MNHEY and CDR2 SVGAGI come from the germline V gene. CDR3 nucleotide sequence: TGTGCCAGCAGGCCACCGGGACAGCACACTGAAGCTTTCTTT. Residues: CASRPPGQHTEAFF.

The chain employs TRBV28 and TRBJ2-7, with a tentative D call TRBD1 (6 bases). Deletions cut 3 bases from V and 7 bases from J, with 16 bases between. Per germline, CDR1 MDHEN and CDR2 SYDVKM. This CDR3 has 14 residues. In DNA form, the CDR3 reads TGTGCCAGCAGTTTCTGGGGGCCGCCTTGGGAGCAGTACTTC. This codes for CASSFWGPPWEQYF.

The chain employs TRBV18 and TRBJ2-7, with 7 bases lining up with TRBD1. The CDR3 is made up of 14 amino acids. Per germline, CDR1 KGHSH and CDR2 LQKENI. V dropped 2 bases and J dropped 2; count of bases not matched to a gene: 3. CDR3 coding DNA: TGTGCCAGCTCACCAGGGACAGCTCCCTACGAGCAGTACTTC. This sequence encodes CASSPGTAPYEQYF. Looking up the rest from reference TRBV18 and TRBJ2-7 gives the full variable domain: NAGVMQNPRHLVRRRGQEARLRCSPMKGHSHVYWYRQLPEEGLKFMVYLQKENIIDESGMPKERFSAEFPKEGPSILRIQQVVRGDSAAYFCASSPGTAPYEQYFGPGTRLTVT.

V is TRBV5-1 and J is TRBJ1-4; D not certain. The CDR3 covers 17 residues. The germline CDR1 and CDR2 sequences are SGHRS and YFSETQ. V was pared by 0 bases and J by 0 bases, with 12 bases between. The CDR3 DNA reads TGCGCCAGCAGCTTGGTCGGCTTCTTAACAACTAATGAAAAACTGTTTTTT. Protein product: CASSLVGFLTTNEKLFF.

The gene calls are TRBV13 and TRBJ1-1; 7 bases match TRBD1. Germline values: CDR1 PRHDT, CDR2 FYEKMQ (reference sequence). There are 16 residues in the CDR3. Losses at the gene ends were 1 base for V and 1 base for J; bases not matched to a gene: 6. The CDR3 here is CASSLDPGTANTEAFF. The CDR3 nucleotides read TGTGCCAGCAGCTTAGACCCCGGGACAGCGAACACTGAAGCTTTCTTT. Variable domain in full (rest from reference TRBV13 and TRBJ1-1): AAGVIQSPRHLIKEKRETATLKCYPIPRHDTVYWYQQGPGQDPQFLISFYEKMQSDKGSIPDRFSAQQFSDYHSELNMSSLELGDSALYFCASSLDPGTANTEAFFGQGTRLTVV.

This clone has a handful of counts. The rearrangement uses TRBV4-3 and TRBJ1-5; no firm D call. The CDR3 loop spans 14 amino acids. V was shortened by 0 bases and J by 3 bases, with 6 bases between the two germline ends. Germline V gene sequence: CDR1 LGHNA, CDR2 YSLEER. The CDR3 sequence: CASSQETNNQPQHF. In DNA, the CDR3 is TGCGCCAGCAGCCAAGAGACCAACAATCAGCCCCAGCATTTT.

V and J are TRBV6-1 and TRBJ1-4; 8 positions agree with TRBD1. CDR1 is MNHNS and CDR2 is SASEGT in the germline V gene. V shed 6 bases, J shed 3 bases, and the junction held 3 bases outside the gene matches. The CDR3 loop spans 14 amino acids. The CDR3 region is CASRPGQANEKLFF. CDR3 coding DNA: TGTGCCAGCAGACCGGGACAGGCTAATGAAAAACTGTTTTTT.

The CDR3 coding sequence is TGTGCCAGCTCGTATGAACCCGGGACTAGCCGTCCCGGGGAGCTGTTTTTT. Translating gives CASSYEPGTSRPGELFF. The chain employs TRBV18 and TRBJ2-2; 9 bases fit TRBD2. This CDR3 has 17 residues. Per germline, CDR1 KGHSH and CDR2 LQKENI. The junction had 14 bases not matched to a gene; V was cut back by 6 bases and J by 6 bases.

The chain couples TRBV18 to TRBJ1-2; 10 bases are a match to TRBD1. J lost 6 bases, V lost 3 bases, and 1 base had no gene match. The CDR3 consists of 13 residues. Per germline, CDR1 KGHSH and CDR2 LQKENI. The CDR3 loop is CASSPDRGHGYTF. Here the CDR3 DNA reads TGTGCCAGCTCACCCGACAGGGGGCATGGCTACACCTTC. Based on the CDR3 plus reference TRBV18 and TRBJ1-2, the full variable domain is NAGVMQNPRHLVRRRGQEARLRCSPMKGHSHVYWYRQLPEEGLKFMVYLQKENIIDESGMPKERFSAEFPKEGPSILRIQQVVRGDSAAYFCASSPDRGHGYTFGSGTRLTVV.

The rearrangement links TRBV4-1 to TRBJ2-5; D not resolved. Germline loops: CDR1 MGHRA, CDR2 YSYEKL. This CDR3 contains 12 residues. Between the trimmed V and J ends, which lost 2 bases and 3 bases, there was a span of 4 bases. CDR3 nucleotide sequence: TGCGCCAGCAGCCAACTGGAAGAGACCCAGTACTTC. It specifies CASSQLEETQYF.

This clone was found once. The J gene is TRBJ1-2, the V gene TRBV5-4; weak D call: TRBD1 (6 bases). Trimming removed 4 bases from V and 9 bases from J, with 28 bases in between. The CDR3 consists of 17 residues. Germline CDR1 is SGHNT and CDR2 is YYREEE (reference sequence). The CDR3 reads CASSPIRGAHDPGSYTF. CDR3 sequence (DNA): TGTGCCAGCAGCCCAATTCGGGGGGCCCATGATCCGGGAAGCTACACCTTC.

The chain couples TRBV7-8 to TRBJ2-7; a possible D gene is TRBD1 (6 bases). The CDR3 extends over 17 amino acids. Germline loops: CDR1 SGHVS, CDR2 FQNEAQ. The ends were cut back, 1 base at V and 2 bases at J, with 18 bases in the middle. The CDR3 loop is CASSLVLANREAYEQYF. In DNA form, the CDR3 reads TGTGCCAGCAGCTTAGTCTTAGCGAACAGGGAAGCCTACGAGCAGTACTTC.

The chain joins TRBV18 to TRBJ2-7; D not resolved. V was pared by 6 bases and J by 2 bases, with 8 bases between. CDR3 length: 12 residues. Looked up from germline, CDR1 is KGHSH and CDR2 is LQKENI. The CDR3 region has the DNA TGTGCCAGCTCCCCGACCACCTACGAGCAGTACTTC. It yields the protein CASSPTTYEQYF.

On this clone itself: At one boundary the junction diverges from the germline segment, which might be a read error. Here the CDR3 reads CASRYFSDRADGYTF. CDR3 nucleotides: TGTGCCAGCAGGTACTTCTCGGACAGGGCGGATGGCTACACCTTC. V is TRBV6-5 and J is TRBJ1-2; 8 positions agree with TRBD1. The CDR3 length is 15 residues. Germline loops: CDR1 MNHEY, CDR2 SVGAGI.

The V call is TRBV5-1, the J call TRBJ1-6; D not resolved. Germline assignment: CDR1 SGHRS and CDR2 YFSETQ. This CDR3 region has 14 residues. V shed 7 bases and J shed 7 bases, with 15 bases lying between them. The CDR3 sequence: CASQEAVGNSPLHF. CDR3 sequence (DNA): TGCGCCAGCCAGGAGGCCGTAGGGAATTCACCCCTCCACTTT.

The chain has TRBV6-5 and TRBJ2-7, with D perhaps given as TRBD1 or TRBD2 (5 bases each). V was clipped by 5 bases and J by 7 bases, with 15 bases between them. Germline CDR1 and CDR2: MNHEY and SVGAGI. The CDR3 has 13 amino acids. CDR3 in amino acids: CASSIYTEGEQYF. CDR3 DNA sequence: TGTGCCAGCAGTATATATACAGAGGGGGAGCAGTACTTC.

V usage is TRBV25-1 and J usage is TRBJ1-1; a weak D match, TRBD1 (5 bases). Deletions cut 0 bases from V and 12 bases from J, with 11 bases between. Germline loops: CDR1 MGHDK, CDR2 SYGVNS. The CDR3 is 12 amino acids. This CDR3 is CASSEYEGRTFF. The CDR3 DNA reads TGTGCCAGCAGTGAATATGAGGGGAGGACTTTCTTT. Drawing the rest from reference TRBV25-1 and TRBJ1-1, the complete variable domain is EADIYQTPRYLVIGTGKKITLECSQTMGHDKMYWYQQDPGMELHLIHYSYGVNSTEKGDLSSESTVSRIRTEHFPLTLESARPSHTSQYLCASSEYEGRTFFGQGTRLTVV.

The chain recombines TRBV10-3 with TRBJ1-2; TRBD1 matches 8 bases. Trimming cost V 9 bases and J 1 base; bases outside gene matches: 4. From germline, CDR1 is ENHRY and CDR2 SYGVKD. This CDR3 region has 13 residues. This CDR3 reads CAMWTGRNYGYTF. Written as DNA, the CDR3 is TGTGCCATGTGGACAGGGCGTAACTATGGCTACACCTTC.

The chain links TRBV7-2 to TRBJ1-4; the D is unclear. Germline V gives CDR1 SGHTA, CDR2 FQGNSA. CDR3 length: 17 amino acids. V was pared by 1 base and J by 0 bases, with 12 bases between. The CDR3 DNA follows: TGTGCCAGCAGCTTAGTCTCTGGCAGCACAACTAATGAAAAACTGTTTTTT. As protein: CASSLVSGSTTNEKLFF. Filled out from reference TRBV7-2 and TRBJ1-4, the complete variable domain reads GAGVSQSPSNKVTEKGKDVELRCDPISGHTALYWYRQSLGQGLEFLIYFQGNSAPDKSGLPSDRFSAERTGGSVSTLTIQRTQQEDSAVYLCASSLVSGSTTNEKLFFGSGTQLSVL.

The chain uses TRBV30 and TRBJ1-2; 8 bases fit TRBD1. V lost 4 bases to trimming and J lost 7 bases; unmatched junction nucleotides: 14. Looked up from germline, CDR1 is GTSNPN and CDR2 is SVGIG (reference sequence). The CDR3 is 15 amino acids. The CDR3 DNA is TGTGCCTGGAAAGGACAGGGTGCTACGTTCGGTGGCTACACCTTC. The encoded protein is CAWKGQGATFGGYTF.

The chain employs TRBV7-9 and TRBJ2-7, with TRBD1 matching 11 bases. The V and J ends lost 5 bases and 2 bases, in that order; junction bases with no gene match: 8. This CDR3 has 16 residues. The germline V gene has CDR1 SEHNR and CDR2 FQNEAQ (reference sequence). The CDR3 DNA follows: TGTGCCAGCAGCCCCCACACGGGACAGGGGGCCTACGAGCAGTACTTC. This sequence encodes CASSPHTGQGAYEQYF.

The chain joins TRBV28 to TRBJ1-5, with 7 nucleotides matching TRBD1. The CDR3 totals 16 residues. With V trimmed by 5 bases and J by 2 bases, 9 bases remained unmatched. CDR1 and CDR2 (germline): MDHEN, SYDVKM. The CDR3 loop is CASSKQTGWGNQPQHF. The CDR3 region has the DNA TGTGCCAGCAGTAAGCAGACAGGGTGGGGCAATCAGCCCCAGCATTTT.

The rearrangement joins TRBV30 to TRBJ2-1; 7 nucleotides line up with TRBD2. This CDR3 has 12 residues. Trimming removed 2 bases from V and 10 bases from J; junction bases left unmatched: 5. From germline, CDR1 is GTSNPN and CDR2 SVGIG (reference sequence). This chain's CDR3 is CAWSLSGVEQFF. In DNA, the CDR3 is TGTGCCTGGAGTCTAAGCGGGGTAGAGCAGTTCTTC.

The chain recombines TRBV7-9 with TRBJ1-5; D might be TRBD1 (6 bases). V shed 4 bases and J shed 4 bases, with 14 bases lying between them. The CDR3 is 15 amino acids. Per germline, CDR1 SEHNR and CDR2 FQNEAQ (reference sequence). The CDR3 sequence is CASSSGVLLNQPQHF. The DNA of the CDR3 is TGTGCCAGCAGCTCAGGGGTCCTCTTAAATCAGCCCCAGCATTTT.

This clone was observed a single time. The chain links TRBV7-8 to TRBJ1-2, with D perhaps TRBD1 (5 bases). The CDR3 loop spans 14 amino acids. Germline V gene sequence: CDR1 SGHVS, CDR2 FQNEAQ. The V end lost 2 bases, the J end lost 0 bases, and 7 bases lay between the germline ends. The CDR3, as DNA: TGTGCCAGCAGCTTATCGGGGCCTAACTATGGCTACACCTTC. It specifies CASSLSGPNYGYTF.

The chain has TRBV5-6 and TRBJ2-7, with no clear D. Trimming stripped 2 bases from V and 1 base from J, with 10 bases between. CDR3 size: 14 residues. Germline-derived CDR1 and CDR2 are SGHDT and YYEEEE. The CDR3 is CASSLGRPSYEQYF. CDR3 DNA: TGTGCCAGCAGCTTAGGCAGGCCATCCTACGAGCAGTACTTC.

This chain joins TRBV19 and TRBJ2-1, with TRBD2 as a possible D gene (6 bases). This CDR3 contains 12 residues. Trimming pared 5 bases from V and 16 bases from J, leaving 18 bases between. Germline loops: CDR1 LNHDA, CDR2 SQIVND (reference sequence). The DNA for the CDR3 is TGTGCCAGTAGTGCGCAGGGCGGGGTAAGCTTCTTC. Translation gives CASSAQGGVSFF.

This clone was recorded only once. The rearrangement joins TRBV18 to TRBJ2-1; D gene unclear. In germline, CDR1 is KGHSH, CDR2 LQKENI. The CDR3 runs 16 residues. The V end lost 6 bases, the J end lost 0 bases, and 15 bases lay between the germline ends. The CDR3 DNA follows: TGTGCCAGCTCGCCCGCCCTGATGAGCTCCTACAATGAGCAGTTCTTC. It encodes CASSPALMSSYNEQFF.

This clone was counted once. The J gene is TRBJ1-5, the V gene TRBV28, with a tentative D call TRBD1 (6 bases). Trimming removed 7 bases from V and 6 bases from J, with 13 bases in between. This CDR3 is built from 13 residues. Germline values: CDR1 MDHEN, CDR2 SYDVKM. The CDR3 region is CASTSGGPQPQHF. The DNA for the CDR3 is TGTGCCAGCACCAGCGGGGGGCCTCAGCCCCAGCATTTT.

The V and J genes are TRBV9 and TRBJ2-7; D possibly corresponds to TRBD1 (6 bases). Trimming cost V 3 bases and J 5 bases, with 15 bases left between them. The CDR3 runs 14 residues. Germline CDR1 reads SGDLS; CDR2 reads YYNGEE. The DNA for the CDR3 is TGTGCCAGCAGCGCCTATGGGACACCTCACGAGCAGTACTTC. Encoded protein: CASSAYGTPHEQYF.

The V gene is TRBV10-3, the J gene TRBJ2-1, with unresolved D. Germline V gene sequence: CDR1 ENHRY, CDR2 SYGVKD. This CDR3 has 13 amino acids. Trimming shortened V by 3 bases and J by 3 bases, and 6 bases separated the two germline ends. The CDR3 DNA reads as TGTGCCATCAGTGAACAGAACTACAATGAGCAGTTCTTC. Protein product: CAISEQNYNEQFF.

This clone was seen more than once but under ten times. This sequence joins TRBV30 and TRBJ1-1, with D hard to call. The germline gives CDR1 GTSNPN, CDR2 SVGIG (reference sequence). The CDR3 totals 13 residues. With 2 bases removed from V and 3 bases from J, the gap between germline ends came to 10 bases. The CDR3 bases are TGTGCCTGGAGTAATCAGGCAGACACTGAAGCTTTCTTT. Its protein is CAWSNQADTEAFF.